This TCR beta chain was obtained from a study of blood T cell repertoires in COVID-19. Study as a whole: Acute and convalescent COVID-19 samples came from the United States, Italy and Spain. T cells, B-cell-depleted T cells, or PBMCs provided the cDNA or gDNA that served as material.

Original processing methods: It was from reference gene primer amplification that nucleated cell counts were estimated. TCRdb's table, derived via immunoSEQ multiplex PCR, lists solely in-frame clones and lacks some. V and J calls and clone size are as listed in that table; D and trimming were resolved from the DNA. Of hundreds of thousands of clones in the sample, about 79% were seen once. Sequenced sample: peripheral blood. The clonotype originates from a man aged 80 or over with acute or convalescent COVID-19.

As DNA, the CDR3 is TGTGCCAGCATCAAATCCGGGACAGGGAGGGCCGGGGAGCTGTTTTTT. Amino acid sequence: CASIKSGTGRAGELFF. This chain links TRBV28 with TRBJ2-2; 9 nucleotides agree with TRBD1. The V gene end was trimmed by 7 bases and the J gene end by 6 bases; junction bases not matched to a gene: 12. The CDR3 consists of 16 residues. Germline CDR1 MDHEN, CDR2 SYDVKM.